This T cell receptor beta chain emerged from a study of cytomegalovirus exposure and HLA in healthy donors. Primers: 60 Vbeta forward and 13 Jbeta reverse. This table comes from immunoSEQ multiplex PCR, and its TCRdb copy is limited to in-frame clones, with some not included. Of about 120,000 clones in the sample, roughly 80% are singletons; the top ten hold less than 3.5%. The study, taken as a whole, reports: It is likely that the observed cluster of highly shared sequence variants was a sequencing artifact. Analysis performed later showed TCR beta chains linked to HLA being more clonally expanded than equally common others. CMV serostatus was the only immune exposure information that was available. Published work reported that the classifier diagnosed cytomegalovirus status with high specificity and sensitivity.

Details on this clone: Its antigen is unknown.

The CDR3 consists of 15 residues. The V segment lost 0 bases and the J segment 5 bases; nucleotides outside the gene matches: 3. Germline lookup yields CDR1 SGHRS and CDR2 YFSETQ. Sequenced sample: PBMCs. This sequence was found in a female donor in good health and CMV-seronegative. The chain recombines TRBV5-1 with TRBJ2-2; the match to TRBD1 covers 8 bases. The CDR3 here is CASSLAGTGTGELFF. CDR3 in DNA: TGCGCCAGCAGCTTGGCCGGGACAGGAACCGGGGAGCTGTTTTTT.